This T cell receptor (beta chain) was sequenced for a study of regulatory T cells in long-lasting Graves disease. Time point noted: newly diagnosed GD, antithyroid drugs for less than 3 months. RNA from PBMCs was the source of the TCR library. V was trimmed by 1 base and J by 4 bases, leaving 8 bases between them. This CDR3 is built from 13 residues. From germline, CDR1 is DFQATT and CDR2 SNEGSKA (reference sequence). Relying on iRepertoire HTBI primers and Arm-PCR of CDR3 regions, the team built TCR beta libraries. As processed by the authors: The study identified 50 to 70 TRBV and approximately 14 TRBJ segments across samples. TCRdb called the multiplex PCR reads again in MiXCR, with one record for every CDR3 protein. These V and J calls originate from TCRdb's pipeline instead of the authors' own analysis. The sample has about 240,000 distinct CDR3 sequences; 20% are singletons.

The origin of this receptor is a female donor with Graves disease. Sequenced material: peripheral blood mononuclear cells (PBMCs), taken at new diagnosis, from a patient treated with antithyroid drugs. The chain links TRBV20-1 to TRBJ1-5; no clear D. CDR3 sequence reads: CSARGEQNQPQHF. In DNA, the CDR3 is TGCAGTGCTAGAGGAGAACAGAATCAGCCCCAGCATTTT.